Following are 28 T cell receptor beta chains from one sample sequenced in a study of blood T cells in healthy people across ages. Through a sample-barcoded 5' primer and a J-beta primer mix, a second PCR was run for about 6 to 11 cycles. TCRdb re-called the 5' RACE reads with MiXCR, one entry per CDR3 protein. The data contain hundreds of thousands of distinct CDR3 sequences, 25% to 30% of them singletons. The source material was blood. The receptors here all came from a woman older than 75 in good health.

This clonotype has a count of ten or more. CDR3 coding DNA: TGTGCCAGCAGCCACGCGGAGACCCAGTACTTC. Protein product: CASSHAETQYF. V and J are TRBV3-1 and TRBJ2-5; D gene ambiguous. V gave up 3 bases and J gave up 5 bases, with 4 bases separating them. Germline V lookup: CDR1 LGHDT, CDR2 YNNKEL (reference sequence). The CDR3 is 11 residues long.

This chain uses TRBV29-1 with TRBJ2-5; D might be TRBD1 (6 bases). V was clipped by 6 bases and J by 11 bases, with 16 bases between them. Germline lookup yields CDR1 SQVTM and CDR2 ANQGSEA. The CDR3 runs 11 residues. The CDR3 coding sequence is TGCAGCGTGCAGGGGCGGAGTGAGCAGTACTTC. Encoded protein: CSVQGRSEQYF.

The chain joins TRBV7-2 to TRBJ1-2, with unresolved D. The CDR3 is 16 residues long. V lost 1 base to trimming and J lost 0 bases, with 12 bases between them. From germline, CDR1 is SGHTA and CDR2 FQGNSA. This CDR3 is CASSLEGGLTNYGYTF. The DNA of the CDR3 is TGTGCCAGCAGCTTAGAAGGAGGATTGACTAACTATGGCTACACCTTC. Based on the CDR3 plus reference TRBV7-2 and TRBJ1-2, the full variable domain is GAGVSQSPSNKVTEKGKDVELRCDPISGHTALYWYRQSLGQGLEFLIYFQGNSAPDKSGLPSDRFSAERTGGSVSTLTIQRTQQEDSAVYLCASSLEGGLTNYGYTFGSGTRLTVV.

The CDR3 nucleotides read TGTGCCAGCAGCTTAACTCTAGGCACTGAAGCTTTCTTT. Its protein product is CASSLTLGTEAFF. This sequence joins TRBV7-3 and TRBJ1-1; D remains ambiguous. V was cut by 0 bases and J by 4 bases, with 6 bases left in between. The CDR3 has 13 amino acids. Germline lookup yields CDR1 SGHTA and CDR2 FQGTGA.

This clonotype was seen at least ten times. The gene calls are TRBV5-5 and TRBJ2-6; the D is unclear. The germline CDR1 and CDR2 sequences are SGHKS and YYEKEE (reference sequence). Trimming removed 0 bases from V and 1 base from J, with 11 bases in between. The CDR3 has 17 residues. The CDR3 loop is CASSLASRTSGANVLTF. CDR3 bases: TGTGCCAGCAGCTTGGCCTCACGCACTTCTGGGGCCAACGTCCTGACTTTC.

This clonotype has a count of ten or more. The rearrangement uses TRBV2 and TRBJ2-7; 9 nucleotides line up with TRBD1. The V gene's germline CDR1 is SNHLY and CDR2 FYNNEI. J gave up 6 bases and V 6 bases, and 6 bases lay outside the gene matches. The length of the CDR3 is 13 residues. CDR3 residues: CASSGTGFAEQYF. CDR3 DNA: TGTGCCAGCAGCGGGACAGGGTTTGCCGAGCAGTACTTC.

V gene TRBV6-4 combines with J gene TRBJ1-2; 7 bases agree with TRBD1. The CDR3 runs 15 residues. The trim removed 6 bases at V and 6 bases at J, leaving 13 bases unmatched. Germline loops: CDR1 MRHNA, CDR2 SNTAGT. The CDR3 DNA is TGTGCCAGCAGCCTACAGGGGAAGGAGAAGAATGGCTACACCTTC. Translating gives CASSLQGKEKNGYTF.

Many counts were recorded for this clonotype. The J gene is TRBJ2-7, the V gene TRBV28, with D perhaps being TRBD1 or TRBD2 (5 bases each). Trimming removed 2 bases from V and 3 bases from J, with 8 bases in between. This CDR3 spans 13 amino acids. Germline CDR1 and CDR2: MDHEN and SYDVKM. Here the CDR3 reads CASSLRGVYEQYF. In nucleotides, the CDR3 is TGTGCCAGCAGTTTACGAGGGGTCTACGAGCAGTACTTC. Variable domain in full (rest from reference TRBV28 and TRBJ2-7): DVKVTQSSRYLVKRTGEKVFLECVQDMDHENMFWYRQDPGLGLRLIYFSYDVKMKEKGDIPEGYSVSREKKERFSLILESASTNQTSMYLCASSLRGVYEQYFGPGTRLTVT.

This clonotype was counted a few times. The chain combines TRBV6-5 with TRBJ1-4; no clear D gene. The CDR3 is made up of 13 amino acids. Germline CDR1 MNHEY, CDR2 SVGAGI. Trimming left V 8 bases short and J 5 bases short, with 12 bases between. CDR3 residues: CASGPGPNEKLFF. The CDR3 region has the DNA TGTGCCAGCGGCCCGGGCCCGAATGAAAAACTGTTTTTT.

Details on this clonotype: It may be a read error: a sequence one base away is much more abundant. The chain employs TRBV28 and TRBJ2-1, with 11 bases fitting TRBD1. The CDR3 is 16 residues long. Germline CDR1 reads MDHEN; CDR2 reads SYDVKM. This CDR3 is CASGLGVGTGGNEQFF. In nucleotides, the CDR3 is TGTGCCAGCGGTTTAGGGGTGGGGACAGGGGGCAATGAGCAGTTCTTC. Filled out from reference TRBV28 and TRBJ2-1, the complete variable domain reads DVKVTQSSRYLVKRTGEKVFLECVQDMDHENMFWYRQDPGLGLRLIYFSYDVKMKEKGDIPEGYSVSREKKERFSLILESASTNQTSMYLCASGLGVGTGGNEQFFGPGTRLTVL.

This clonotype has a count of ten or more. The chain joins TRBV20-1 to TRBJ2-7; D is ambiguous. Germline CDR1 and CDR2: DFQATT and SNEGSKA (reference sequence). The V and J ends lost 5 bases and 4 bases respectively, with 15 bases between them. The CDR3 has 13 amino acids. CDR3 region: CSAHKSDKYEQYF. CDR3 DNA sequence: TGCAGTGCTCATAAATCTGATAAATACGAGCAGTACTTC.

This clonotype was picked up many times. The chain uses TRBV7-9 and TRBJ2-1; the D gene is possibly TRBD2 (5 bases). V was clipped by 3 bases and J by 5 bases, with 8 bases between them. The CDR3 runs 13 residues. CDR1 and CDR2 from the germline V gene are SEHNR and FQNEAQ (reference sequence). The CDR3 reads CASSLARDNEQFF. The CDR3 nucleotides read TGTGCCAGCAGCTTGGCGCGGGACAATGAGCAGTTCTTC.

In its sample, this clonotype was seen once. The V and J genes are TRBV7-9 and TRBJ2-4, with 7 bases that match TRBD1. The CDR3 is 14 residues long. Germline trimming cut 5 bases from V and 9 bases from J; bases unmatched to any gene: 10. CDR1 SEHNR and CDR2 FQNEAQ come from the germline V gene (reference sequence). Here the CDR3 DNA reads TGTGCCAGCAGCCCCGGCAGGGGGTGGGGCATTCAGTACTTC. It yields the protein CASSPGRGWGIQYF.

The chain recombines TRBV7-2 with TRBJ1-1; no firm D call. Trimming cost V 6 bases and J 7 bases, with 9 bases left between them. This CDR3 spans 11 amino acids. Germline CDR1 is SGHTA and CDR2 is FQGNSA. This CDR3 is CASSDTLEAFF. The CDR3 nucleotides read TGTGCCAGCAGTGATACACTTGAAGCTTTCTTT.

Worth noting for this clonotype: This may be a read error: a much more frequent sequence differs by one nucleotide. The CDR3 is CANSAAGLREETQYF. CDR3 nucleotides: TGTGCCAACAGTGCGGCGGGACTTAGAGAAGAGACCCAGTACTTC. This chain joins TRBV6-2 or TRBV6-3 and TRBJ2-5; maybe TRBD2 (6 bases). The length of the CDR3 is 15 residues. The germline CDR1 and CDR2 sequences are MNHEY and SVGEGT.

This clonotype appeared many times. This rearrangement joins TRBV30 to TRBJ2-3; the D is unclear. The CDR3 has 11 residues. Germline V gene lookup returns CDR1 GTSNPN and CDR2 SVGIG (reference sequence). V lost 1 base, J lost 4 bases, and 3 bases lay in between. CDR3 in DNA: TGTGCCTGGAGTGGTGCAGATACGCAGTATTTT. Protein product: CAWSGADTQYF. Full variable domain (outside the CDR3, taken from reference TRBV30 and TRBJ2-3): SQTIHQWPATLVQPVGSPLSLECTVEGTSNPNLYWYRQAAGRGLQLLFYSVGIGQISSEVPQNLSASRPQDRQFILSSKKLLLSDSGFYLCAWSGADTQYFGPGTRLTVL.

V and J are TRBV5-1 and TRBJ2-1, with D unresolved. Trimming removed 2 bases from V and 7 bases from J, with 13 bases in between. In germline, CDR1 is SGHRS, CDR2 YFSETQ. The CDR3 covers 14 residues. CDR3 coding DNA: TGCGCCAGCAGCTTTGCCCCTCCACGGAATGAGCAGTTCTTC. Encoded protein: CASSFAPPRNEQFF.

A word on this clonotype: Possible read error: a much larger clone is one base away. V usage is TRBV9 and J usage is TRBJ2-3; D gene ambiguous. In germline, CDR1 is SGDLS, CDR2 YYNGEE. V was trimmed by 3 bases and J by 6 bases, leaving 23 bases between them. This CDR3 is 17 amino acids long. The CDR3 sequence: CASSAAPVKQHLDTQYF. CDR3 nucleotide sequence: TGTGCCAGCAGCGCCGCTCCAGTAAAACAGCACCTGGATACGCAGTATTTT.

This clonotype was recorded many times. The J gene is TRBJ2-5, the V gene TRBV3-1, with TRBD2 matching over 14 bases. V was clipped by 1 base and J by 7 bases; unmatched bases: 8. Germline V gene lookup returns CDR1 LGHDT and CDR2 YNNKEL (reference sequence). This CDR3 contains 17 residues. CDR3 in DNA: TGTGCCAGCAGCCAAGGACTAGCGGGGGGGACCAAGGGGACCCAGTACTTC. Protein sequence: CASSQGLAGGTKGTQYF.

This clonotype was seen repeatedly, ten times or more. The chain combines TRBV6-1 with TRBJ2-7; tentative D call: TRBD2 (6 bases). From germline, CDR1 is MNHNS and CDR2 SASEGT. The CDR3 covers 15 residues. Trimming stripped 7 bases from V and 4 bases from J, with 20 bases between. The CDR3 loop is CASTPLGGPLYEQYF. In nucleotides, the CDR3 is TGTGCCAGCACTCCCCTAGGAGGGCCCCTGTACGAGCAGTACTTC.

Turning to this clonotype: Because the CDR3's place on the DNA is in doubt, the DNA is left out and the CDR3 is given as listed by TCRdb. This sequence joins TRBV19 and TRBJ1-2; TRBD1, the table's D call, was not compared with the DNA. The CDR3 sequence runs 15 residues, both termini included. Germline assignment: CDR1 LNHDA and CDR2 SQIVND (reference sequence). CDR3 amino acids: CASSFGRGANYGSTF.

This clonotype was observed a handful of times. This may arise from a read error, as a much more abundant clone is one base away. The chain joins TRBV9 to TRBJ2-7; 10 nucleotides agree with TRBD2. The germline gives CDR1 SGDLS, CDR2 YYNGEE. After removal of 1 base from V and 7 bases from J, the junction contained 8 bases not matched to a gene. CDR3 length equals 15 residues. The CDR3 nucleotides are TGTGCCAGCAGCGTATCTAGCGGGGGCCTCAATGAGCAGTACTTC. Its translation is CASSVSSGGLNEQYF.

In its sample, this clonotype was seen many times. The chain uses TRBV7-3 and TRBJ2-1; 13 bases map to TRBD2. CDR1 and CDR2 (germline): SGHTA, FQGTGA. This CDR3 region has 15 residues. V lost 5 bases, J lost 7 bases, and 5 bases stayed unmatched. The CDR3 region has the DNA TGTGCCAGCAGCCCACTAGCGGGGGGGCTTAATGAGCAGTTCTTC. The encoded protein is CASSPLAGGLNEQFF.

A remark on this clonotype: A read error may be the cause here, since a much bigger clone is one base away. The chain joins TRBV18 to TRBJ2-7, with a possible D match to TRBD2 (6 bases). The J call may be wrong; the DNA end is better matched by TRBJ2-5. The CDR3 runs to 14 residues. The V gene's germline CDR1 is KGHSH and CDR2 LQKENI. CDR3: CASPPGTGTETQYF. In DNA form, the CDR3 reads TGTGCCAGCCCACCCGGGACTGGAACCGAGACCCAGTACTTC.

This clonotype was observed many times. This chain connects TRBV20-1 to TRBJ2-7; TRBD2 matches at 11 bases. The germline CDR1 and CDR2 sequences are DFQATT and SNEGSKA (reference sequence). This CDR3 has 17 amino acids. V was clipped by 6 bases and J by 5 bases; unmatched bases: 18. The CDR3 reads CSANTLAGGLLGDEQYF. CDR3 DNA: TGCAGTGCGAACACTCTAGCGGGGGGCCTCCTCGGGGACGAGCAGTACTTC.

A note on this clonotype: Given a much more abundant clone one base away, this may be a read error. This CDR3 is CASSRPQGDREKLFF. In DNA, the CDR3 is TGTGCCAGCAGCCGACCGCAGGGGGACCGAGAAAAACTGTTTTTT. The chain joins TRBV3-1 to TRBJ1-4; the match to TRBD1 covers 7 bases. Germline V gene data show CDR1 as LGHDT and CDR2 as YNNKEL (reference sequence). The CDR3 spans 15 residues. The ends lost 4 bases at V and 8 bases at J; junction bases unmatched: 10.

This clonotype was observed many times. V usage is TRBV15 and J usage is TRBJ1-5; 10 bases match TRBD1. V lost 2 bases to trimming and J lost 7 bases; unmatched junction nucleotides: 14. CDR1 and CDR2 from the germline V gene are LNHNV and YYDKDF (reference sequence). The CDR3 totals 18 residues. CDR3 residues: CATSRRKLLDRGEQPQHF. The CDR3 DNA reads TGTGCCACCAGCAGACGTAAGCTGTTGGACAGGGGGGAACAGCCCCAGCATTTT.

The chain has TRBV11-3 and TRBJ2-3, with TRBD2 matching over 7 bases. The CDR3 is made up of 14 amino acids. Trimming took 6 bases from V and 6 from J; bases not matched to a gene: 9. Germline lookup yields CDR1 SGHNT and CDR2 YENEEA. This chain's CDR3 is CASRDSGQADTQYF. Here the CDR3 DNA reads TGTGCCAGCAGGGATAGCGGGCAGGCGGATACGCAGTATTTT.